A selection of T cell receptor beta chains follows, all from one sample in a study of cytomegalovirus exposure and HLA in healthy donors. Method: immunoSEQ multiplex PCR; TCRdb's copy keeps in-frame clones and lacks some. The sample shows around 90,000 clones, roughly 84% of them seen only once. Sequenced material: PBMCs. The receptors derive from a woman under 30 in good health and CMV-seropositive. Both conserved end residues are part of each CDR3. Fields, in order: V gene, J gene, clone size, CDR3 length, D gene, CDR3 DNA, CDR3 protein. A D gene is named only where the DNA matches it firmly. Expanded clones get a size class; other rows say once, few or many, or leave the size out.

v_gene: TRBV27
j_gene: TRBJ2-1
abundance: .
len: 17
d_gene: .
CDR3nt: TGTGCCAGCAGTTTTATCGGGGGGCCTCAATTGGGTAGTGAGCAGTTCTTC
CDR3aa: CASSFIGGPQLGSEQFF

v_gene: TRBV5-1
j_gene: TRBJ2-3
abundance: .
len: 16
d_gene: .
CDR3nt: TGCGCCAGCAGCTCAGGATCTAGTGTCCCGGGGGATACGCAGTATTTT
CDR3aa: CASSSGSSVPGDTQYF

v_gene: TRBV4-2
j_gene: TRBJ2-1
abundance: .
len: 17
d_gene: TRBD2
CDR3nt: TGTGCCAGCAGCCAAGAAGCAAGCGGGGGGGCTTACAATGAGCAGTTCTTC
CDR3aa: CASSQEASGGAYNEQFF

v_gene: TRBV9
j_gene: TRBJ2-7
abundance: few
len: 13
d_gene: TRBD1
CDR3nt: TGTGCCAGCAGCACCCGGACAGGCCACGAGCAGTACTTC
CDR3aa: CASSTRTGHEQYF

v_gene: TRBV2
j_gene: TRBJ2-7
abundance: .
len: 16
d_gene: .
CDR3nt: TGTGCCAGCAGTGATTTAAGGGTCCGGGATCTCTACGAGCAGTACTTC
CDR3aa: CASSDLRVRDLYEQYF

v_gene: TRBV28
j_gene: TRBJ1-2
abundance: once
len: 15
d_gene: TRBD1
CDR3nt: TGTGCCAGCAGGCCTGGACAGGGGGCTGTCTATGGCTACACCTTC
CDR3aa: CASRPGQGAVYGYTF

v_gene: TRBV27
j_gene: TRBJ2-5
abundance: .
len: 15
d_gene: TRBD1
CDR3nt: TGTGCCAGCAGTTTGACAGGGAATGGGGGAGAGACCCAGTACTTC
CDR3aa: CASSLTGNGGETQYF

v_gene: TRBV7-9
j_gene: TRBJ2-2
abundance: .
len: 14
d_gene: TRBD2
CDR3nt: TGTGCCCGCGGCCGGGGGGATTCTGTCGGGGAGCTGTTTTTT
CDR3aa: CARGRGDSVGELFF

v_gene: TRBV11-2
j_gene: TRBJ2-7
abundance: .
len: 15
d_gene: TRBD2
CDR3nt: TGTGCCAGCAGCCCCGGTGGAGGGAGGGACTACGAGCAGTACTTC
CDR3aa: CASSPGGGRDYEQYF

v_gene: TRBV4-2
j_gene: TRBJ2-3
abundance: few
len: 13
d_gene: TRBD2
CDR3nt: TGTGCCAGCTTTAGCGGGGCCACAGATACGCAGTATTTT
CDR3aa: CASFSGATDTQYF

v_gene: TRBV28
j_gene: TRBJ1-1
abundance: .
len: 13
d_gene: .
CDR3nt: TGTGCCAGCACCTGGAGGAGGGAGGGGGAAGCTTTCTTT
CDR3aa: CASTWRREGEAFF

v_gene: TRBV5-6
j_gene: TRBJ1-2
abundance: once
len: 13
d_gene: TRBD1
CDR3nt: TGTGCCAGCAGCCCGGGACAGATCTATGGCTACACCTTC
CDR3aa: CASSPGQIYGYTF

v_gene: TRBV18
j_gene: TRBJ1-6
abundance: once
len: 16
d_gene: .
CDR3nt: TGTGCCAGCTCACCGAAGGGGGTCCGGAGTAATTCACCCCTCCACTTT
CDR3aa: CASSPKGVRSNSPLHF

v_gene: TRBV5-5
j_gene: TRBJ1-4
abundance: .
len: 14
d_gene: TRBD1
CDR3nt: TGTGCCAGCAGCTTGTTTCAGGGGGATGAAAAACTGTTTTTT
CDR3aa: CASSLFQGDEKLFF